Listed below are T cell receptor beta chains from one sample, sequenced in a study of CDR3 diversity in severe acne. TCRdb re-analysed the PCR reads in MiXCR, keeping a single row per CDR3 protein. The sample has 97,000 or so distinct CDR3 sequences, about half seen once. The sample consisted of blood. These receptors all come from a male donor with acne. Both conserved end residues are part of each CDR3.

>TRBV19|TRBJ2-3
CASSRYELTTLTDTQYF
>TRBV10-2|TRBJ2-5
CASSESIASETQYF
>TRBV25-1|TRBJ1-6
CASSASGEYAPLHF
>TRBV9|TRBJ1-2
CASSADAGGRGALGYTF
>TRBV3-1|TRBJ2-7
CASSRLSGPYEQYF
>TRBV28|TRBJ2-5
CASSFRGGLETQYF
>TRBV7-6|TRBJ1-2
CASSLAGTGYSGTDGYTF
>TRBV14|TRBJ2-3
CASSGQGNTDTQYF
>TRBV7-8|TRBJ2-2
CASSSRATGGATGELFF
>TRBV7-9|TRBJ2-5
CASSLAVSTSGRAREETQYF
>TRBV2|TRBJ2-7
CASSLRGLAYEQYF
>TRBV7-3|TRBJ2-2
CASSLSGSGTGELFF
>TRBV10-3|TRBJ2-2
CAISESEWGRHTGELFF
>TRBV6-7|TRBJ2-7
CASSYSTAGNEQYF
>TRBV7-2|TRBJ1-5
CASSPDGSYNQPQHF
>TRBV7-2|TRBJ2-2
CASSPGTSGRSRLFF
>TRBV20-1|TRBJ1-1
CSARQGDTEAFF
>TRBV25-1|TRBJ1-1
CASNTGTGGAGTEAFF
>TRBV5-1|TRBJ2-4
CASSLAGDKNIQYF
>TRBV2|TRBJ2-7
CLSAGYEQYF
>TRBV6-1|TRBJ1-4
CVSSEAGIRGEKLFF
>TRBV5-6|TRBJ2-2
CASISTRTSGTSGELFF
>TRBV7-9|TRBJ2-3
CASSLRLAGGPPDTQYF
>TRBV24-1|TRBJ2-5
CATSGDRTQYF
>TRBV10-3|TRBJ2-3
CATGWERADTQYF
>TRBV29-1|-
CSVRGFGQETQYF
>TRBV7-9|TRBJ2-7
CASSPSAGTYEQYF
>TRBV20-1|TRBJ2-7
CSAPPPGGGEQYF
>TRBV9|TRBJ2-5
CASSVVDGQETQYF